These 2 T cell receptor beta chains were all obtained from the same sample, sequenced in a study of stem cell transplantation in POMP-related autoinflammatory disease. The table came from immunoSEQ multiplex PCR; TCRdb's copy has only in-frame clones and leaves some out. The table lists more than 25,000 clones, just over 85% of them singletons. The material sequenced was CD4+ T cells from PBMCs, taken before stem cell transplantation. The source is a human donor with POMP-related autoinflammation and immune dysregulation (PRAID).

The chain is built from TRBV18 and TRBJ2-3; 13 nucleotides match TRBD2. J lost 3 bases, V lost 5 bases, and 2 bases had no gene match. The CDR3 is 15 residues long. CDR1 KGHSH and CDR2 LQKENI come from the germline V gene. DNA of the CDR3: TGTGCCAGCTCAGGGACTAGCGGGGCAACAGATACGCAGTATTTT. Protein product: CASSGTSGATDTQYF.

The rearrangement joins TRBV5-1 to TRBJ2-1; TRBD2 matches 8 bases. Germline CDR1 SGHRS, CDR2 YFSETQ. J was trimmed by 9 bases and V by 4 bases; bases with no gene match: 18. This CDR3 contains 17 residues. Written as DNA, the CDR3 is TGCGCCAGCAGCCCGAGAAGACAGACGGGACTAGTCCCTGAGCAGTTCTTC. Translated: CASSPRRQTGLVPEQFF.